This T cell receptor beta chain was captured in a study of T cells in Graves' hyperthyroidism and ophthalmopathy. Study results and caveats: Most thyroid clonotypes expanded above 0.001 appeared in blood too. The model made its ophthalmopathy prediction, and onset followed a median around six months later.

Individuals with ophthalmopathy presented a Clinical Activity Score of at least 3, a NOSPECS grade of at least 4 and a duration under 3 months. In its sample, this clonotype was seen many times. Its antigen is not known. The CDR3 runs 14 residues. Germline V gene lookup returns CDR1 MNHEY and CDR2 SMNVEV (reference sequence). V lost 6 bases and J 4 bases, leaving 12 bases between the germline ends. RNA transcripts yielded amplified TCR beta CDR3 regions. RT-PCR in the first round (using the HTBI primer set) targeted the TCR CDR3. TCRdb recomputed calls from the multiplex PCR reads with MiXCR, one row per CDR3 protein. Counted here are approximately 400,000 distinct CDR3 sequences, 13% to 15% occurring once; the ten biggest clones make up around a fifth.

The receptor was derived from a young woman with Graves' ophthalmopathy. The chain has TRBV27 and TRBJ2-2, with a weak D call TRBD1 (5 bases). Sequencing was performed on blood. The CDR3 sequence is CASRLQGSTGELFF. CDR3 bases: TGTGCCAGCAGACTTCAGGGTTCCACCGGGGAGCTGTTTTTT.